The 12 T cell receptor beta chains presented below share a single source sample, sequenced in a study of shared clonotypes between healthy human individuals. Clones were read by immunoSEQ multiplex PCR, and TCRdb kept only the in-frame ones, dropping some. The data hold 1,400,000 or so clones, with approximately 98.5% observed a single time. The sample consisted of naive CD4+ T cells sorted from blood. As to subset: CD45RA+ positively selected. The origin of the receptors is a man under 40 in good health.

The chain links TRBV6-5 to TRBJ1-1; unclear D gene. Germline V gene sequence: CDR1 MNHEY, CDR2 SVGAGI. This CDR3 region has 15 residues. With 2 bases removed from V and 0 bases from J, the gap between germline ends came to 10 bases. The CDR3 sequence is CASSYTGRMNTEAFF. The DNA for the CDR3 is TGTGCCAGCAGTTACACCGGACGGATGAACACTGAAGCTTTCTTT.

In this sample, this clone turned up once. The chain recombines TRBV7-3 with TRBJ1-5; D ambiguous. This CDR3 is built from 15 residues. V was shortened by 6 bases and J by 2 bases, with 14 bases between the two germline ends. Germline CDR1 reads SGHTA; CDR2 reads FQGTGA. The CDR3: CASSGQNRRNQPQHF. CDR3 nucleotides: TGTGCCAGCAGTGGGCAGAACCGTCGCAATCAGCCCCAGCATTTT.

J is TRBJ2-7 and V is TRBV5-1; D could derive from TRBD1 or TRBD2 (5 bases each). CDR1 SGHRS and CDR2 YFSETQ come from the germline V gene. V was cut by 4 bases and J by 8 bases, with 19 bases left in between. The CDR3 runs 14 residues. The CDR3 region is CASSPGARERKQYF. In nucleotides, the CDR3 is TGCGCCAGCAGCCCCGGGGCTAGGGAAAGGAAGCAGTACTTC.

This clone was seen only once. The chain links TRBV5-1 to TRBJ2-5; D gene unclear. The germline V gene encodes CDR1 SGHRS and CDR2 YFSETQ. V lost 0 bases and J 4 bases, leaving 13 bases between the germline ends. The CDR3 runs 15 residues. CDR3 amino acids: CASSLGISELETQYF. The DNA for the CDR3 is TGCGCCAGCAGCTTGGGAATTTCCGAGTTAGAGACCCAGTACTTC. The complete variable domain, with remaining parts taken from reference TRBV5-1 and TRBJ2-5, reads KAGVTQTPRYLIKTRGQQVTLSCSPISGHRSVSWYQQTPGQGLQFLFEYFSETQRNKGNFPGRFSGRQFSNSRSEMNVSTLELGDSALYLCASSLGISELETQYFGPGTRLLVL.

This sequence joins TRBV18 and TRBJ2-7, with 8 nucleotides matching TRBD1. Germline V gene sequence: CDR1 KGHSH, CDR2 LQKENI. This CDR3 is 14 amino acids long. V gave up 4 bases and J gave up 2 bases; unmatched junction bases: 4. CDR3 nucleotides: TGTGCCAGCTCACGGGACAGGACGGCCTACGAGCAGTACTTC. This translates into CASSRDRTAYEQYF.

CDR3 nucleotides: TGTGCCAGCAGCCTGACAGGGTTTTTGCATGGCTACACCTTC. Its protein is CASSLTGFLHGYTF. The genes are TRBV7-6 and TRBJ1-2; 7 bases align to TRBD1. CDR3 length: 14 amino acids. V shed 5 bases and J 6 bases; nucleotides not matched to a gene: 9. Looked up from germline, CDR1 is SGHVS and CDR2 is FNYEAQ. The entire variable domain, with the rest obtained from reference TRBV7-6 and TRBJ1-2, is as follows: GAGVSQSPRYKVTKRGQDVALRCDPISGHVSLYWYRQALGQGPEFLTYFNYEAQQDKSGLPNDRFSAERPEGSISTLTIQRTEQRDSAMYRCASSLTGFLHGYTFGSGTRLTVV.

V and J are TRBV9 and TRBJ1-2; a weak D match, TRBD1 (6 bases). The length of the CDR3 is 16 residues. Germline assignment: CDR1 SGDLS and CDR2 YYNGEE. V dropped 0 bases and J dropped 1 base, with 13 bases sitting between them. The CDR3 here is CASSVGSGAGNYGYTF. In nucleotides, the CDR3 is TGTGCCAGCAGCGTAGGGTCAGGGGCAGGTAACTATGGCTACACCTTC.

V usage is TRBV15 and J usage is TRBJ2-5, with D possibly being TRBD2 (6 bases). CDR3 length equals 12 residues. The V gene lost 0 bases and the J gene lost 7 bases, with 6 bases spanning the gap. From germline, CDR1 is LNHNV and CDR2 YYDKDF (reference sequence). CDR3 coding DNA: TGTGCCACCAGCAGAGAGGGGGGGACCCAGTACTTC. Translating gives CATSREGGTQYF.

Remarks on this clone: Different DNA sequences within this sample yield the same CDR3. V is TRBV5-1 and J is TRBJ2-1; D is undetermined. The V gene's germline CDR1 is SGHRS and CDR2 YFSETQ. The CDR3 spans 13 residues. V lost 1 base and J 4 bases, leaving 6 bases between the germline ends. The CDR3 coding sequence is TGCGCCAGCAGCTTGTCCGGTTACAATGAGCAGTTCTTC. Residues: CASSLSGYNEQFF.

Of note for this clone: Other DNA sequences of this sample code for an identical CDR3. The chain links TRBV7-2 to TRBJ2-5, with 7 bases aligning to TRBD1. V was pared by 1 base and J by 0 bases, with 2 bases of the junction left unmatched. This CDR3 has 15 residues. CDR1 and CDR2 from the germline V gene are SGHTA and FQGNSA. In nucleotides, the CDR3 is TGTGCCAGCAGCTTAGGGACAGGCTACCAAGAGACCCAGTACTTC. Protein product: CASSLGTGYQETQYF.

This sequence joins TRBV7-3 and TRBJ2-5; 15 positions agree with TRBD2. The CDR3 totals 16 residues. V lost 5 bases and J lost 5; bases outside the gene matches: 6. The V gene's germline CDR1 is SGHTA and CDR2 FQGTGA. DNA of the CDR3: TGTGCCAGCAGCCTCGGACTAGCGGGAGGGCCTGAGACCCAGTACTTC. As protein: CASSLGLAGGPETQYF.

J is TRBJ2-7 and V is TRBV11-2; 11 nucleotides agree with TRBD2. The CDR3 spans 18 residues. V gave up 0 bases and J gave up 2 bases; unmatched junction bases: 9. Germline V gene data show CDR1 as SGHAT and CDR2 as FQNNGV. Written as DNA, the CDR3 is TGTGCCAGCAGCTTAGATGGGCTAGCGGGAGGAGTGCCCTACGAGCAGTACTTC. This encodes CASSLDGLAGGVPYEQYF.